This section outlines one TCR beta chain sequence together with its context. Its antigen is undetermined. TCRdb reanalysed the reads using MiXCR and keeps one entry per CDR3 protein. The sample has about 47,000 distinct CDR3 sequences; about 21% are singletons. This CDR3 is built from 13 residues. Germline lookup yields CDR1 MNHNY and CDR2 SVGAGI (reference sequence). V was cut by 6 bases and J by 2 bases, with 8 bases left in between. The sample originates from a study of T cell repertoires in cytomegalovirus infection. The sequenced sample was CD8+ T cells from cultured PBMCs, obtained from culture after CMV antigen stimulation. The chain is built from TRBV6-6 and TRBJ1-5; D gene unclear. The receptor was derived from a human donor in good health (CMV status not recorded). Some clones in this sample may be carry-over from other donors' samples. The CDR3 DNA reads TGTGCCAGCAGCCCCGAGCGCAATCAGCCCCAGCATTTT. Its protein is CASSPERNQPQHF.